Following are 27 T cell receptor beta chains from one sample sequenced in a study of blood T cell repertoires in COVID-19. Sequencing used immunoSEQ multiplex PCR; TCRdb keeps in-frame clones, though not all of them. The sample records tens of thousands of clones, 89% being singletons. The sequencing input was peripheral blood. Source of these receptors: a woman aged 65 to 85 with acute or convalescent COVID-19.

J is TRBJ2-2 and V is TRBV24-1, with D perhaps matching TRBD2 (7 bases). Looked up from germline, CDR1 is KGHDR and CDR2 is SFDVKD. The CDR3 extends over 13 amino acids. Trimming left V 12 bases short and J 6 bases short, with 16 bases between. CDR3 loop: CAASWGGPGELFF. CDR3 bases: TGTGCCGCCTCGTGGGGGGGGCCCGGGGAGCTGTTTTTT.

The rearrangement links TRBV19 to TRBJ1-5, with D unclear. The CDR3 sequence is 14 residues long. V dropped 3 bases and J dropped 8 bases, with 14 bases sitting between them. Germline CDR1 is LNHDA and CDR2 is SQIVND (reference sequence). The CDR3 region is CASSIARVSEPQHF. The CDR3 DNA reads TGTGCCAGTAGTATCGCACGGGTCAGTGAGCCCCAGCATTTT.

The sample holds a few counts of this clone. The J gene is TRBJ1-6, the V gene TRBV27; unclear D gene. V lost 2 bases to trimming and J lost 9 bases, with 8 bases between them. The CDR3 is made up of 13 amino acids. Germline V gene lookup returns CDR1 MNHEY and CDR2 SMNVEV (reference sequence). CDR3 residues: CASSLEVGSPLHF. DNA for the CDR3: TGTGCCAGCAGTTTAGAGGTCGGTTCACCCCTCCACTTT.

This chain joins TRBV6-1 and TRBJ1-3; 8 bases are a match to TRBD1. The germline gives CDR1 MNHNS, CDR2 SASEGT. V shed 1 base, J shed 4 bases, and the junction held 12 bases outside the gene matches. The length of the CDR3 is 18 residues. The CDR3 DNA sequence: TGTGCCAGCAGTGAAGTCGTTGTAGGACAGGGTTACGGAAACACCATATATTTT. As protein: CASSEVVVGQGYGNTIYF.

The rearrangement links TRBV19 to TRBJ1-2; no reliable D call. CDR1 LNHDA and CDR2 SQIVND come from the germline V gene (reference sequence). CDR3 length: 11 amino acids. Trimming left V 4 bases short and J 4 bases short, with 4 bases between. DNA of the CDR3: TGTGCCAGTAGTACGTTCTATGGCTACACCTTC. This sequence encodes CASSTFYGYTF. Combining the CDR3 with reference TRBV19 and TRBJ1-2 gives the whole variable domain DGGITQSPKYLFRKEGQNVTLSCEQNLNHDAMYWYRQDPGQGLRLIYYSQIVNDFQKGDIAEGYSVSREKKESFPLTVTSAQKNPTAFYLCASSTFYGYTFGSGTRLTVV.

The chain has TRBV4-1 and TRBJ2-1, with D perhaps matching TRBD1 (6 bases). The germline V and J ends were trimmed by 1 base and 4 bases, with 17 bases remaining between them. Germline V lookup: CDR1 MGHRA, CDR2 YSYEKL. The CDR3 runs 17 residues. For the CDR3, the DNA is TGCGCCAGCAGCCAAGTGGGGAACAGGGCTGGGTACAATGAGCAGTTCTTC. This sequence encodes CASSQVGNRAGYNEQFF.

This chain connects TRBV14 to TRBJ2-5; TRBD2 matches 15 bases. This CDR3 spans 17 amino acids. The J segment lost 3 bases and the V segment lost 4 bases, leaving 6 bases of the junction unmatched. Germline-derived CDR1 and CDR2 are SGHDN and FVKESK. The CDR3, as DNA: TGTGCCAGCAGCCGTGGGACTAGCGGGGGGCTTAAAGAGACCCAGTACTTC. It yields the protein CASSRGTSGGLKETQYF. The full variable domain, with the rest looked up from reference TRBV14 and TRBJ2-5, is EAGVTQFPSHSVIEKGQTVTLRCDPISGHDNLYWYRRVMGKEIKFLLHFVKESKQDESGMPNNRFLAERTGGTYSTLKVQPAELEDSGVYFCASSRGTSGGLKETQYFGPGTRLLVL.

The chain is built from TRBV28 and TRBJ1-5; no clear D. Germline lookup yields CDR1 MDHEN and CDR2 SYDVKM. V gave up 3 bases and J gave up 4 bases, with 4 bases separating them. There are 12 residues in the CDR3. CDR3 nucleotide sequence: TGTGCCAGCAGTTTGTATAATCAGCCCCAGCATTTT. It encodes CASSLYNQPQHF. The entire variable domain, with the rest obtained from reference TRBV28 and TRBJ1-5, is as follows: DVKVTQSSRYLVKRTGEKVFLECVQDMDHENMFWYRQDPGLGLRLIYFSYDVKMKEKGDIPEGYSVSREKKERFSLILESASTNQTSMYLCASSLYNQPQHFGDGTRLSIL.

The gene calls are TRBV5-4 and TRBJ2-3, with 7 bases aligning to TRBD2. The V and J ends lost 3 bases and 5 bases, in that order; junction bases with no gene match: 6. There are 14 residues in the CDR3. Germline CDR1 and CDR2: SGHNT and YYREEE (reference sequence). The CDR3 nucleotides read TGTGCCAGCAGCTCTCTAGCGGAGGGAGATACGCAGTATTTT. Amino acids: CASSSLAEGDTQYF.

V usage is TRBV11-2 and J usage is TRBJ2-5, with D possibly TRBD2 on 6 matching bases. Trimming left V 7 bases short and J 2 bases short, with 17 bases between. Germline assignment: CDR1 SGHAT and CDR2 FQNNGV. There are 15 residues in the CDR3. The CDR3 DNA sequence: TGTGCCAGCACCCCCTCCGGAGGGCCTCAAGAGACCCAGTACTTC. Translated: CASTPSGGPQETQYF.

The chain couples TRBV14 to TRBJ2-6, with D uncertain. Germline loops: CDR1 SGHDN, CDR2 FVKESK. Trimming pared 4 bases from V and 2 bases from J, leaving 12 bases between. The CDR3 totals 16 residues. The CDR3, as DNA: TGTGCCAGCAGCCCATTGTTGTCCCCTGGGGCCAACGTCCTGACTTTC. Residues: CASSPLLSPGANVLTF.

The gene calls are TRBV6-5 and TRBJ1-5; maybe TRBD1 (6 bases). Germline CDR1 and CDR2: MNHEY and SVGAGI. The CDR3 is 15 amino acids. V dropped 8 bases and J dropped 0 bases, with 14 bases sitting between them. This chain's CDR3 is CASQDTGHSNQPQHF. For the CDR3, the DNA is TGTGCCAGCCAGGATACAGGGCATAGCAATCAGCCCCAGCATTTT.

The rearrangement uses TRBV28 and TRBJ2-7; 7 nucleotides align to TRBD1. This CDR3 contains 13 residues. Per germline, CDR1 MDHEN and CDR2 SYDVKM. Germline trimming cut 10 bases from V and 0 bases from J; bases unmatched to any gene: 6. The CDR3 loop reads CAIHRGSSYEQYF. In DNA, the CDR3 is TGTGCCATCCACAGGGGAAGCTCCTACGAGCAGTACTTC.

The chain joins TRBV6-5 to TRBJ2-3, with D uncertain. This CDR3 contains 15 residues. From germline, CDR1 is MNHEY and CDR2 SVGAGI. The V and J ends lost 5 bases and 7 bases respectively, with 19 bases between them. Written as DNA, the CDR3 is TGTGCCAGCAGTCGTACGGCAGGTGGTCGAAATACGCAGTATTTT. This translates into CASSRTAGGRNTQYF.

V gene TRBV19 combines with J gene TRBJ1-5; 9 positions match TRBD1. CDR1 and CDR2 from the germline V gene are LNHDA and SQIVND (reference sequence). The CDR3 consists of 15 residues. V trimming: 4 bases; J trimming: 7 bases; junction bases outside the gene matches: 8. This CDR3 is CASSSGDRERQPQHF. The CDR3 DNA reads TGTGCCAGTAGTAGCGGGGACAGGGAGAGACAGCCCCAGCATTTT.

The chain is built from TRBV16 and TRBJ1-2; D unresolved. From germline, CDR1 is KGHSY and CDR2 FQNENV. The CDR3 loop spans 12 amino acids. V was clipped by 4 bases and J by 6 bases, with 9 bases between them. The CDR3 nucleotides read TGTGCCAGCAGCCCAAACCGGGATGGCTACACCTTC. It is translated as CASSPNRDGYTF.

The chain recombines TRBV7-8 with TRBJ2-2; weak D call: TRBD2 (5 bases). This CDR3 region has 14 residues. Deletions cut 5 bases from V and 7 bases from J, with 14 bases between. Germline CDR1 is SGHVS and CDR2 is FQNEAQ. The CDR3 loop is CASSQEAGIGELFF. As DNA, the CDR3 is TGTGCCAGCAGCCAGGAGGCGGGTATCGGGGAGCTGTTTTTT.

The V call is TRBV11-2, the J call TRBJ2-1; TRBD2 agrees at 11 bases. The trim removed 5 bases at V and 10 bases at J, leaving 7 bases unmatched. The germline gives CDR1 SGHAT, CDR2 FQNNGV. The CDR3 has 14 residues. Here the CDR3 DNA reads TGTGCCAGCAGCCTAGCGGGAGGAAGCAGGGAGCAGTTCTTC. It encodes CASSLAGGSREQFF.

The chain employs TRBV30 and TRBJ2-7; no firm D call. The V gene's germline CDR1 is GTSNPN and CDR2 SVGIG (reference sequence). V lost 0 bases and J lost 3, with 12 bases in between. The CDR3 consists of 14 residues. In DNA form, the CDR3 reads TGTGCCTGGAGTGTCAGAGGCTTAAGCTACGAGCAGTACTTC. It translates to CAWSVRGLSYEQYF.

V is TRBV24-1 and J is TRBJ2-4, with 11 bases that match TRBD1. The trim removed 9 bases at V and 2 bases at J, leaving 14 bases unmatched. The CDR3 totals 18 residues. Germline V gene sequence: CDR1 KGHDR, CDR2 SFDVKD. The CDR3, as DNA: TGTGCCACCCGGCCGGGACAGGGGGAAGGGTTTTCCAAAAACATTCAGTACTTC. This translates into CATRPGQGEGFSKNIQYF.

The gene calls are TRBV7-9 and TRBJ1-3, with TRBD1 matching over 9 bases. In germline, CDR1 is SEHNR, CDR2 FQNEAQ (reference sequence). This CDR3 has 14 residues. V dropped 6 bases and J dropped 4; count of bases not matched to a gene: 4. The CDR3 protein is CASRPTGGGNTIYF. The CDR3 DNA reads TGTGCCAGCAGACCTACAGGGGGCGGAAACACCATATATTTT. The variable domain in full, completed from reference TRBV7-9 and TRBJ1-3, reads DTGVSQNPRHKITKRGQNVTFRCDPISEHNRLYWYRQTLGQGPEFLTYFQNEAQLEKSRLLSDRFSAERPKGSFSTLEIQRTEQGDSAMYLCASRPTGGGNTIYFGEGSWLTVV.

This sequence joins TRBV7-2 and TRBJ2-1, with D maybe TRBD2 (5 bases). Looked up from germline, CDR1 is SGHTA and CDR2 is FQGNSA. Deletions cut 2 bases from V and 9 bases from J, with 8 bases between. The CDR3 is 12 amino acids. CDR3 nucleotides: TGTGCCAGCAGCTTAAACCGGGGTGAGCAGTTCTTC. The encoded protein is CASSLNRGEQFF.

The chain recombines TRBV24-1 with TRBJ2-3, with TRBD1 identical over 9 bases. The CDR3 is made up of 15 amino acids. The trim removed 4 bases at V and 4 bases at J, leaving 5 bases unmatched. Germline CDR1 reads KGHDR; CDR2 reads SFDVKD. The CDR3: CATSDRTGDADTQYF. CDR3 coding DNA: TGTGCCACCAGTGACCGGACAGGGGACGCAGATACGCAGTATTTT.

This clone was picked up a small number of times. The chain has TRBV3-1 (or the pseudogene TRBV3-2) and TRBJ2-2, with D unresolved. Germline lookup yields CDR1 LGHDT and CDR2 YNNKEL (reference sequence). V dropped 4 bases and J dropped 1 base, with 10 bases sitting between them. The CDR3 loop spans 15 amino acids. The CDR3 DNA is TGTGCCAGCAGCCCCTGGGCTGAGAACACCGGGGAGCTGTTTTTT. Encoded protein: CASSPWAENTGELFF.

The V call is TRBV10-2, the J call TRBJ2-1; possible D gene TRBD1, 6 bases. The CDR3 spans 14 residues. Germline assignment: CDR1 WSHSY and CDR2 SAAADI. V lost 6 bases and J 11 bases, leaving 20 bases between the germline ends. The CDR3 loop reads CASRGANNNMKQFF. CDR3 nucleotide sequence: TGCGCCAGCAGGGGGGCCAACAATAACATGAAGCAGTTCTTC.

The chain carries TRBV3-1 (or the pseudogene TRBV3-2) and TRBJ1-4; D is uncertain. This CDR3 comprises 15 residues. CDR1 and CDR2 (germline): LGHDT, YNNKEL (reference sequence). Deletions cut 4 bases from V and 8 bases from J, with 17 bases between. CDR3 protein: CASSRTQLSGEKLFF. The CDR3 DNA reads as TGTGCCAGCAGCCGAACACAGCTATCGGGAGAAAAACTGTTTTTT.

This chain links TRBV18 with TRBJ2-5; possibly TRBD1 for D (6 bases). V shed 8 bases and J shed 2 bases, with 12 bases lying between them. From germline, CDR1 is KGHSH and CDR2 LQKENI. The CDR3 runs 13 residues. The CDR3 bases are TGTGCCAGCCGGAGGACAGAACAAGAGACCCAGTACTTC. Encoded protein: CASRRTEQETQYF. Complete variable domain (other parts from reference TRBV18 and TRBJ2-5): NAGVMQNPRHLVRRRGQEARLRCSPMKGHSHVYWYRQLPEEGLKFMVYLQKENIIDESGMPKERFSAEFPKEGPSILRIQQVVRGDSAAYFCASRRTEQETQYFGPGTRLLVL.